This is a list of T cell receptor beta chains from one sample in a study of T-cell reconstitution after alpha-beta-depleted transplantation in children. TCRdb recomputed calls from the PCR reads with MiXCR, one row per CDR3 protein. This sample has about 900,000 distinct CDR3 sequences, with around 30% found just once. The sample consisted of PBMCs, mostly from graft donor cells, taken 360 days after TCRalphabeta/CD19-depleted stem cell transplant. These receptors originate from a boy less than two years old who had a stem cell transplant for SCID, so the T cells may come from the graft donor. Each CDR3 is given with its conserved first and last residue. A D gene is named only where the DNA matches it firmly. A clone size is listed for some rows: how often the clone was seen (once, few, many), or a class if it is expanded.

>TRBV9|-|TRBJ2-1|-
TGTGCCAGCAACAAGGCGGGGGCCGGTGGGGAGCAGTTCTTC
CASNKAGAGGEQFF
>TRBV5-1|-|TRBJ1-5|-
TGCGCCAGCAGCTTGGGCCTCCATCAGCCCCAGCATTTT
CASSLGLHQPQHF
>TRBV19|once|TRBJ1-1|-
TGTGCCAGTAAAGGGTGGCCGAGAAAACTCTTGAACACTGAAGCTTTCTTT
CASKGWPRKLLNTEAFF
>TRBV20-1|many|TRBJ2-2|-
TGCAGTGCAGCGCAGTTGGGCGCGAGCACCGGGGAGCTGTTTTTT
CSAAQLGASTGELFF
>TRBV12-3/TRBV12-4|-|TRBJ2-3|-
TGTGCCAGCAGTTTACAGGGTTCGCGCACAGATACGCAGTATTTT
CASSLQGSRTDTQYF
>TRBV7-6|-|TRBJ2-5|-
TGTGCCAGCAGCTTACCCCCTTCGAAGCCGGTGGAGACCCAGTACTTC
CASSLPPSKPVETQYF
>TRBV7-2|-|TRBJ2-7|-
TGTGCCAGCAGCCCGGGACATTTCTACGAGCAGTACTTC
CASSPGHFYEQYF
>TRBV6-5|once|TRBJ2-1|-
TGTGCCAGCAGTTATCGGTCAATCTCCTACAATGAGCAGTTCTTC
CASSYRSISYNEQFF
>TRBV5-1|-|TRBJ2-7|-
TGCGCCAGCAGCTTTGGAGGACATCAGGCCTCCTACGAGCAGTACTTC
CASSFGGHQASYEQYF
>TRBV9|few|TRBJ1-1|TRBD1
TGTGCCAGCACTCCAGGGGGGCAGATGAACACTGAAGCTTTCTTT
CASTPGGQMNTEAFF
>TRBV4-1|few|TRBJ1-2|TRBD1
TGCGCCCGGCACGGACCGGGACAGGACCCACCTAACTATGGCTACACCTTC
CARHGPGQDPPNYGYTF
>TRBV12-3/TRBV12-4|few|TRBJ2-5|-
TGTGCCAGCAGCCCCCGGAGGGCGGAGACCCAGTACTTC
CASSPRRAETQYF
>TRBV12-3/TRBV12-4|-|TRBJ2-5|-
TGTGCCAGCATCCCATCCCCATCTTTTGAAGAGACCCAGTACTTC
CASIPSPSFEETQYF
>TRBV2|-|TRBJ2-5|-
TGTGCCAGCAGCCCCACCAATAGGTTCAAAGAGACCCAGTACTTC
CASSPTNRFKETQYF
>TRBV6-5|-|TRBJ2-5|TRBD2
TGTGCCAGCAGTTTCGGGGGGGCCGGAGAGACCCAGTACTTC
CASSFGGAGETQYF
>TRBV6-1|-|TRBJ2-3|-
TGTGCCAGCAGCCGAGTTGAGGTAAAGCTGGCAGATACGCAGTATTTT
CASSRVEVKLADTQYF
>TRBV27|-|TRBJ1-6|TRBD1
TGTGCCAGCAGTTTATCGGGGGACAGGGTGTATTCACCCCTCCACTTT
CASSLSGDRVYSPLHF
>TRBV12-3/TRBV12-4|-|TRBJ1-3|-
TGTGCCAGCCAACAGCGAGGGAGGGACACCATATATTTT
CASQQRGRDTIYF
>TRBV12-3/TRBV12-4|-|TRBJ2-5|TRBD2
TGTGCCAGCAGTCCCCACGGGACTAGCGGGGGGTATCATGAGACCCAGTACTTC
CASSPHGTSGGYHETQYF
>TRBV5-1|-|TRBJ2-1|TRBD1
TGCGCCAGCAGCCGGGGACAGGAGCTCTACAATGAGCAGTTCTTC
CASSRGQELYNEQFF
>TRBV25-1|-|TRBJ2-7|-
TGTGCCAGCAGCAGGACAGAGGGCGAGCAGTACTTC
CASSRTEGEQYF
>TRBV10-3|few|TRBJ2-3|-
TGTGCCATCAGTGAGTCGATGGGGATCACAGATACGCAGTATTTT
CAISESMGITDTQYF
>TRBV5-5|-|TRBJ1-5|-
TGTGCCAGCAGCTTGTGGTCAGGTGGGAATCAGCCCCAGCATTTT
CASSLWSGGNQPQHF
>TRBV12-3/TRBV12-4|-|TRBJ2-3|TRBD2
TGTGCCAGCACGTGGCGGGGGGTGGGCACAGATACGCAGTATTTT
CASTWRGVGTDTQYF
>TRBV24-1|-|TRBJ1-3|-
TGTGCCAGCGCCGCGGAGGCCGCGTTCTCTGGAAACACCATATATTTT
CASAAEAAFSGNTIYF
>TRBV20-1|few|TRBJ2-7|TRBD1
TGCAGTACAACTCCCACAGGGGACGAGCAGTACTTC
CSTTPTGDEQYF
>TRBV12-3/TRBV12-4|many|TRBJ2-7|TRBD1
TGTGCCAGCAGTTCGGGACAGGGACTCTACGAGCAGTACTTC
CASSSGQGLYEQYF
>TRBV20-1|few|TRBJ1-1|-
TGCAGTGCGGTCCGGGGGAACACTGAAGCTTTCTTT
CSAVRGNTEAFF
>TRBV12-3/TRBV12-4|few|TRBJ2-7|-
TGTGCCAGCACTTTTAGGCGGGAGCAGTACTTC
CASTFRREQYF
>TRBV24-1|-|TRBJ2-1|-
TGTGCCACCAGTGTTACACCCAATGAGCAGTTCTTC
CATSVTPNEQFF
>TRBV5-5|-|TRBJ2-7|-
TGTGCCAGCAGCTTCCCAGATTGGATGACCCACGAGCAGTACTTC
CASSFPDWMTHEQYF
>TRBV12-3/TRBV12-4|few|TRBJ1-1|-
TGTGCCAGCAGTCCCCGGTTTACTGAAGCTTTCTTT
CASSPRFTEAFF
>TRBV29-1|-|TRBJ1-4|-
TGCAGCGTTCAGGTCCTTGCAACTAATGAAAAACTGTTTTTT
CSVQVLATNEKLFF
>TRBV3-1|many|TRBJ2-7|-
TGTGCCAGCAGCCGGACCGACTACGAGCAGTACTTC
CASSRTDYEQYF
>TRBV5-1|-|TRBJ2-3|-
TGCGCCAGCAGCTCGTTAGCTGGGGGGCAAGCTAGCACAGATACGCAGTATTTT
CASSSLAGGQASTDTQYF
>TRBV9|-|TRBJ1-4|-
TGTGCCAGCAGCGCCGCCGCAGGGCCCGTTAATGAAAAACTGTTTTTT
CASSAAAGPVNEKLFF
>TRBV4-1|-|TRBJ1-3|TRBD1
TGCGCCAGCAGCCCGGAGGACAGGGAGGCGGGAAACACCATATATTTT
CASSPEDREAGNTIYF
>TRBV5-5|-|TRBJ2-2|-
TGTGCCAGCAGCCTACCGCACACCGGGGAGCTGTTTTTT
CASSLPHTGELFF